This T cell receptor (beta chain) is from a study of blood T cell repertoires in COVID-19. How the authors handled the data: Reference gene primer amplification gave estimated nucleated cell counts. Some clones are missing from TCRdb's copy, which holds only in-frame ones; the method was immunoSEQ multiplex PCR. D and trimming come from the DNA, and the V and J calls and clone size come from that table. This sample yields under 50,000 clones, of which more than 70% are seen a single time; around 4.2% belongs to the top ten. Germline V gene sequence: CDR1 SGHDN, CDR2 FVKESK. The germline V and J ends were trimmed by 3 bases and 2 bases, with 13 bases remaining between them. The CDR3 is made up of 15 amino acids.

The TCR comes from a woman aged 70-85 years with acute or convalescent COVID-19. Specimen: peripheral blood. The chain is built from TRBV14 and TRBJ2-5, with D tentatively TRBD2 (6 bases). For the CDR3, the DNA is TGTGCCAGCAGCCAGCTGGCGGGACTTCAAGAGACCCAGTACTTC. This gives the protein CASSQLAGLQETQYF.